These 29 T cell receptor beta chains share one sample of origin, sequenced in a study of T cell repertoires in cytomegalovirus infection. These receptors' targets are unknown. MiXCR, applied by TCRdb to the reads, yields one record per CDR3 protein. The sample contains 640,000 or so distinct CDR3 sequences, roughly 30% of which appear only once. This material consisted of cultured PBMCs, taken from culture after CMV antigen stimulation. The receptors originated from a human donor in good health (CMV status not recorded). Some clones in this sample may be carry-over from other donors' samples.

The gene calls are TRBV7-8 and TRBJ1-5; D is possibly TRBD1 (5 bases). This CDR3 has 17 residues. The germline V gene has CDR1 SGHVS and CDR2 FQNEAQ. V gave up 0 bases and J gave up 4 bases, with 16 bases separating them. The CDR3 loop is CASSLAGSREANQPQHF. The CDR3 coding sequence is TGTGCCAGCAGCTTAGCGGGCAGCAGGGAGGCGAATCAGCCCCAGCATTTT.

This clonotype was recorded many times. The CDR3 region is CASSLYGTDTQYF. In nucleotides, the CDR3 is TGTGCCAGCAGCTTATACGGCACAGATACGCAGTATTTT. The genes are TRBV11-2 and TRBJ2-3; unclear D gene. V dropped 2 bases and J dropped 1 base, with 4 bases sitting between them. The germline V gene encodes CDR1 SGHAT and CDR2 FQNNGV. The CDR3 has 13 residues.

J is TRBJ1-6 and V is TRBV4-2; D is uncertain. This CDR3 has 16 residues. The germline V gene encodes CDR1 LGHNA and CDR2 YNFKEQ. Trimming stripped 1 base from V and 6 bases from J, with 13 bases between. As DNA, the CDR3 is TGTGCCAGCAGCCAAGTCGAAAGGGCCAGTAATTCACCCCTCCACTTT. Amino acid sequence: CASSQVERASNSPLHF.

This clonotype occurred a few times. This chain joins TRBV7-9 and TRBJ2-3; no firm D call. Germline lookup yields CDR1 SEHNR and CDR2 FQNEAQ (reference sequence). Trimming pared 4 bases from V and 3 bases from J, leaving 17 bases between. The CDR3 has 16 residues. The DNA for the CDR3 is TGTGCCAGCAGCTCAATACTGACTCCCACAACAGATACGCAGTATTTT. As protein: CASSSILTPTTDTQYF.

This clonotype was seen only a few times. V usage is TRBV6-2 or TRBV6-3 and J usage is TRBJ2-1; TRBD2 might be the D (5 bases). From germline, CDR1 is MNHEY and CDR2 SVGEGT. Trimming cost V 6 bases and J 6 bases, with 15 bases left between them. CDR3 length equals 14 residues. The CDR3 sequence is CASSPVTSPNEQFF. DNA for the CDR3: TGTGCCAGCAGCCCAGTAACTAGTCCCAATGAGCAGTTCTTC.

This clonotype was found many times. The chain joins TRBV7-2 to TRBJ1-3, with D possibly matching TRBD1 (6 bases). This CDR3 spans 15 amino acids. The V and J ends lost 5 bases and 8 bases respectively, with 19 bases between them. Looked up from germline, CDR1 is SGHTA and CDR2 is FQGNSA. The CDR3 DNA reads as TGTGCCAGCAGCCCCCGTAGTGGCAGGGGCTACACCATATATTTT. Its protein is CASSPRSGRGYTIYF.

This clonotype turned up a few times. V and J are TRBV5-1 and TRBJ1-1; D remains ambiguous. This CDR3 is built from 11 residues. Trimming left V 6 bases short and J 3 bases short, with 6 bases between. Germline-derived CDR1 and CDR2 are SGHRS and YFSETQ. CDR3 region: CASNSYTEAFF. The CDR3, as DNA: TGCGCCAGCAATTCGTACACTGAAGCTTTCTTT.

This clonotype occurred a few times. The chain is built from TRBV7-2 and TRBJ2-1; possible D gene TRBD1, 7 bases. The germline V and J ends were trimmed by 8 bases and 1 base, with 15 bases remaining between them. Germline V gives CDR1 SGHTA, CDR2 FQGNSA. The CDR3 is 15 residues long. CDR3 sequence reads: CASDDRAGSYNEQFF. CDR3 DNA sequence: TGTGCCAGCGACGACAGGGCGGGGTCCTACAATGAGCAGTTCTTC.

The chain uses TRBV30 and TRBJ2-6; D not resolved. Germline assignment: CDR1 GTSNPN and CDR2 SVGIG (reference sequence). There are 15 residues in the CDR3. V was cut by 2 bases and J by 0 bases, with 8 bases left in between. CDR3 loop: CAWSPRISGANVLTF. CDR3 nucleotides: TGTGCCTGGAGTCCACGGATCTCTGGGGCCAACGTCCTGACTTTC.

This sequence joins TRBV10-3 and TRBJ2-1, with D possibly being TRBD2 (6 bases). Trimming removed 1 base from V and 8 bases from J, with 6 bases in between. The CDR3 is 12 amino acids. The germline V gene encodes CDR1 ENHRY and CDR2 SYGVKD. The CDR3 sequence is CAISEWGDEQFF. The CDR3 nucleotides are TGTGCCATCAGTGAGTGGGGGGATGAGCAGTTCTTC.

This clonotype came up a few times. V and J are TRBV15 and TRBJ2-1; D gene ambiguous. Trimming removed 0 bases from V and 4 bases from J, with 10 bases in between. This CDR3 has 15 amino acids. The V gene's germline CDR1 is LNHNV and CDR2 YYDKDF (reference sequence). The DNA of the CDR3 is TGTGCCACCAGCAGAGATTTTCAGGTGTACAATGAGCAGTTCTTC. Translating gives CATSRDFQVYNEQFF. Full variable domain (remainder filled in from reference TRBV15 and TRBJ2-1): DAMVIQNPRYQVTQFGKPVTLSCSQTLNHNVMYWYQQKSSQAPKLLFHYYDKDFNNEADTPDNFQSRRPNTSFCFLDIRSPGLGDTAMYLCATSRDFQVYNEQFFGPGTRLTVL.

This chain connects TRBV27 to TRBJ1-1, with 7 bases aligning to TRBD1. Germline V CDR1 and CDR2: MNHEY, SMNVEV (reference sequence). The CDR3 consists of 13 residues. Unmatched junction bases numbered 5, after V lost 6 bases and J lost 4 bases. The DNA for the CDR3 is TGTGCCAGCAGACCGACAGGGACCACTGAAGCTTTCTTT. Translating it yields CASRPTGTTEAFF.

J is TRBJ2-1 and V is TRBV6-2 or TRBV6-3; 8 nucleotides agree with TRBD2. The CDR3 runs to 17 residues. CDR1 and CDR2 (germline): MNHEY, SVGEGT. The J segment lost 4 bases and the V segment lost 5 bases, leaving 13 bases of the junction unmatched. The CDR3 DNA reads TGTGCCAGCAGTCCAATGGGGCGGGAGGTTCCTTACAATGAGCAGTTCTTC. Its translation is CASSPMGREVPYNEQFF.

The V gene is TRBV19, the J gene TRBJ2-1, with a weak D call TRBD1 (5 bases). V lost 3 bases and J 5 bases, leaving 8 bases between the germline ends. The CDR3 spans 13 residues. Germline loops: CDR1 LNHDA, CDR2 SQIVND (reference sequence). The CDR3: CASSMWGNNEQFF. The CDR3 DNA is TGTGCCAGTAGTATGTGGGGCAACAATGAGCAGTTCTTC.

This clonotype was counted between two and nine times. The chain links TRBV12-3 or TRBV12-4 to TRBJ2-3; the match to TRBD2 covers 9 bases. The CDR3 length is 17 residues. J gave up 2 bases and V 3 bases, and 9 bases lay outside the gene matches. The CDR3 loop is CASSFSFLAGSTDTQYF. CDR3 coding DNA: TGTGCCAGCAGTTTCTCCTTTCTAGCGGGGTCCACAGATACGCAGTATTTT.

In this sample, this clonotype turned up many times. V is TRBV7-2 and J is TRBJ1-2, with D perhaps matching TRBD1 (6 bases). The CDR3 sequence is 14 residues long. CDR1 and CDR2 (germline): SGHTA, FQGNSA. V was pared by 3 bases and J by 10 bases, with 18 bases between. CDR3 sequence reads: CASSLDRTGTVYTF. The CDR3 nucleotides read TGTGCCAGCAGCTTGGACCGCACAGGGACGGTCTACACCTTC. The complete variable domain, with remaining parts taken from reference TRBV7-2 and TRBJ1-2, reads GAGVSQSPSNKVTEKGKDVELRCDPISGHTALYWYRQSLGQGLEFLIYFQGNSAPDKSGLPSDRFSAERTGGSVSTLTIQRTQQEDSAVYLCASSLDRTGTVYTFGSGTRLTVV.

This chain connects TRBV20-1 to TRBJ2-3; D not certain. V dropped 3 bases and J dropped 4 bases, with 11 bases sitting between them. The germline CDR1 and CDR2 sequences are DFQATT and SNEGSKA (reference sequence). The CDR3 is made up of 13 amino acids. The CDR3 bases are TGCAGTGCTAGCCGAGTGGGGTCAGATACGCAGTATTTT. Translating gives CSASRVGSDTQYF.

This clonotype has more than one count but fewer than ten. The gene calls are TRBV7-2 and TRBJ2-1; TRBD1 or TRBD2 may be the D gene (5 bases each). V shed 2 bases and J shed 9 bases, with 14 bases lying between them. The CDR3 is 14 amino acids. The V gene's germline CDR1 is SGHTA and CDR2 FQGNSA. The DNA of the CDR3 is TGTGCCAGCAGCTTAACCGGGACGGGTGGTGAGCAGTTCTTC. Protein sequence: CASSLTGTGGEQFF.

This clonotype was counted between two and nine times. The chain joins TRBV19 to TRBJ1-5, with 8 bases that match TRBD1. V shed 8 bases and J 4 bases; nucleotides not matched to a gene: 10. Germline lookup yields CDR1 LNHDA and CDR2 SQIVND (reference sequence). CDR3 length: 15 residues. CDR3 bases: TGTGCCAGTGACAGGGGAAGGGGAGAAAATCAGCCCCAGCATTTT. Translation: CASDRGRGENQPQHF.

This clonotype showed up just a few times. The rearrangement links TRBV9 to TRBJ2-1; D is uncertain. CDR1 and CDR2 from the germline V gene are SGDLS and YYNGEE. Trimming removed 1 base from V and 7 bases from J, with 9 bases in between. CDR3 length: 13 amino acids. Written as DNA, the CDR3 is TGTGCCAGCAGCGTAAGTACAACTAATGAGCAGTTCTTC. The encoded protein is CASSVSTTNEQFF.

This clonotype turned up a few times. The chain uses TRBV4-1 and TRBJ1-6; no definite D call. Germline values: CDR1 MGHRA, CDR2 YSYEKL. Trimming pared 5 bases from V and 8 bases from J, leaving 16 bases between. This CDR3 has 15 amino acids. CDR3 in DNA: TGCGCCAGCAGCATCCCCGGCCCGAGGGATTCACCCCTCCACTTT. Amino acids: CASSIPGPRDSPLHF.

This clonotype was seen a handful of times. The J gene is TRBJ2-1, the V gene TRBV7-9; no firm D call. The V gene lost 0 bases and the J gene lost 3 bases, with 9 bases spanning the gap. This CDR3 has 15 amino acids. Germline V lookup: CDR1 SEHNR, CDR2 FQNEAQ (reference sequence). This CDR3 is CASSLASSLYNEQFF. The CDR3 nucleotides are TGTGCCAGCAGCTTAGCCAGCTCCCTCTACAATGAGCAGTTCTTC. The entire variable domain, with the rest obtained from reference TRBV7-9 and TRBJ2-1, is as follows: DTGVSQNPRHKITKRGQNVTFRCDPISEHNRLYWYRQTLGQGPEFLTYFQNEAQLEKSRLLSDRFSAERPKGSFSTLEIQRTEQGDSAMYLCASSLASSLYNEQFFGPGTRLTVL.

The CDR3 sequence: CSATGPNNSPLHF. In nucleotides, the CDR3 is TGCAGTGCCACCGGGCCGAATAATTCACCCCTCCACTTT. V gene TRBV20-1 combines with J gene TRBJ1-6, with unresolved D. This CDR3 region has 13 residues. V was shortened by 6 bases and J by 5 bases, with 11 bases between the two germline ends. Germline V gene sequence: CDR1 DFQATT, CDR2 SNEGSKA (reference sequence).

J is TRBJ1-1 and V is TRBV20-1, with D uncertain. This CDR3 contains 12 residues. V lost 1 base, J lost 7 bases, and 10 bases lay in between. Germline V CDR1 and CDR2: DFQATT, SNEGSKA (reference sequence). CDR3 in DNA: TGCAGTGCTAGAGGGGAAGCCGATGAAGCTTTCTTT. Translated, it gives CSARGEADEAFF.

Regarding this clonotype: An end of the junction differs from the germline gene, which may be a read error. The chain recombines TRBV7-8 with TRBJ2-2; unclear D gene. Germline values: CDR1 SGHVS, CDR2 FQNEAQ. This CDR3 is 10 amino acids long. The CDR3 bases are TGTGCCATCTACACCAGGGAGCTGTTTTTT. Translating it yields CAIYTRELFF. The full variable domain, its missing parts supplied by reference TRBV7-8 and TRBJ2-2, is GAGVSQSPRYKVAKRGQDVALRCDPISGHVSLFWYQQALGQGPEFLTYFQNEAQLDKSGLPSDRFFAERPEGSVSTLKIQRTQQEDSAVYLCAIYTRELFFGEGSRLTVL.

The genes are TRBV2 and TRBJ1-1; D is uncertain. CDR1 is SNHLY and CDR2 is FYNNEI in the germline V gene. Trimming shortened V by 3 bases and J by 11 bases, and 13 bases separated the two germline ends. The CDR3 consists of 12 residues. The CDR3 nucleotides read TGTGCCAGCAGTGAGGAGATCCCCGGGGCTTTCTTT. It yields the protein CASSEEIPGAFF.

The rearrangement links TRBV2 to TRBJ2-3; D gene uncertain. The germline V gene encodes CDR1 SNHLY and CDR2 FYNNEI. The CDR3 contains 13 residues. V was cut by 4 bases and J by 9 bases, with 14 bases left in between. CDR3: CASSALYTETQYF. The CDR3, as DNA: TGTGCCAGCAGTGCCCTTTATACGGAAACGCAGTATTTT.

As regards this clonotype: This may come from a read error, since a much larger clone is one base off. The chain joins TRBV7-2 to TRBJ2-3; 11 bases match TRBD2. CDR3 length equals 15 residues. Germline V gives CDR1 SGHTA, CDR2 FQGNSA. The V and J ends lost 5 bases and 6 bases, in that order; junction bases with no gene match: 7. DNA of the CDR3: TGTGCCAGCAGCATAAGTAGCGGGGGGGTGGATACGCAGTATTTT. Translated: CASSISSGGVDTQYF.

The chain combines TRBV30 with TRBJ2-7; D is unresolved. The germline V gene encodes CDR1 GTSNPN and CDR2 SVGIG (reference sequence). The CDR3 runs to 14 residues. The V end lost 1 base, the J end lost 2 bases, and 12 bases lay between the germline ends. The CDR3 coding sequence is TGTGCCTGGAGTGGGGGTGTAAGCGCCTACGAGCAGTACTTC. Its translation: CAWSGGVSAYEQYF.